Shown below are 3 T cell receptor beta chains from a single sample sequenced in a study of shared clonotypes between healthy human individuals. CD45RO negativity and positive selection for CCR7 defined naive CD8 cells, a population that excluded terminally differentiated effector memory CD45RA+ cells. Here immunoSEQ multiplex PCR was the method, and the copy in TCRdb shows in-frame clones only, minus some. This table has a few million clones, roughly 95% appearing once. Material for sequencing was naive CD8+ T cells from PBMCs. Source of these receptors: a young man in good health. Some clones in this sample may be carry-over from other donors' samples.

This chain connects TRBV29-1 to TRBJ1-1, with 7 positions matching TRBD1. CDR3 size: 12 residues. Germline lookup yields CDR1 SQVTM and CDR2 ANQGSEA. The ends lost 4 bases at V and 11 bases at J; junction bases unmatched: 10. The CDR3 sequence: CSVVRTGGDAFF. DNA of the CDR3: TGCAGCGTTGTTCGGACAGGCGGGGACGCTTTCTTT.

The chain has TRBV4-1 and TRBJ2-5; D is possibly TRBD1 (5 bases). The J call may be faulty, since TRBJ2-7 better matches the DNA end. From germline, CDR1 is MGHRA and CDR2 YSYEKL. The CDR3 is 17 amino acids. In DNA, the CDR3 is TGCGCCAGCAGACAATTCCCCCCGACAGAATCCTCCTACGAGCAGTACTTC. It yields the protein CASRQFPPTESSYEQYF.

The V call is TRBV4-1, the J call TRBJ2-3; the D is unclear. The CDR3 consists of 14 residues. Germline V CDR1 and CDR2: MGHRA, YSYEKL. The ends were cut back, 4 bases at V and 5 bases at J, with 13 bases in the middle. CDR3 residues: CASSLPNRQDTQYF. DNA of the CDR3: TGCGCCAGCAGCCTCCCAAACAGACAAGATACGCAGTATTTT.